This T cell receptor beta chain originates from a study of control samples from healthy donors and cancer patients. The CDR3 is made up of 14 amino acids. Germline V CDR1 and CDR2: SQVTM, ANQGSEA. Trimming stripped 6 bases from V and 0 bases from J, with 11 bases between. Assay used: immunoSEQ multiplex PCR; TCRdb lists only in-frame clones, some missing. This sample has some 100,000 clones; around nine tenths occur once, and the top ten carry approximately 4%. This TCR derives from a human donor in good health. The donor label of this sample is uncertain. Specimen: blood. The chain carries TRBV29-1 and TRBJ2-2, with a weak D call TRBD1 (5 bases). DNA for the CDR3: TGCAGCGTGCGCTGGGGCGCGAACACCGGGGAGCTGTTTTTT. Translated, it gives CSVRWGANTGELFF.